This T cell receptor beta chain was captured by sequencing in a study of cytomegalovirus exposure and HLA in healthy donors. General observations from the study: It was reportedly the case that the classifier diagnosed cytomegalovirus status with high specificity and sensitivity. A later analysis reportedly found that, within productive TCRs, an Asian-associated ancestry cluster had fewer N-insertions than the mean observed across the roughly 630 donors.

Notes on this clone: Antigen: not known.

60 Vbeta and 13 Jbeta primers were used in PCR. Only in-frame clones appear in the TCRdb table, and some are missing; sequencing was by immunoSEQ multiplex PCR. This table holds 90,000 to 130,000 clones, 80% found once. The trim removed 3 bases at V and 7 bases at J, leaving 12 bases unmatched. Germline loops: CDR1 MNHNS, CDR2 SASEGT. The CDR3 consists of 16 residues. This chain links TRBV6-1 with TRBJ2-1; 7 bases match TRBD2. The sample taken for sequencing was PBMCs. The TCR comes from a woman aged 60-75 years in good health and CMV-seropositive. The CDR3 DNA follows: TGTGCCAGCAGTGATGACTCTAGCGGTTTTCGAAATGAGCAGTTCTTC. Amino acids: CASSDDSSGFRNEQFF.